This T cell receptor (beta chain) stems from a study of spatial heterogeneity in lung cancer. Findings and caveats of the study: Ubiquitous and regional expanded TCR counts mirrored ubiquitous and regional nonsynonymous mutation counts, respectively. Tumor mutation count correlated with how many alpha and beta TCRs expanded intratumorally.

The presence of a unique molecular identifier marked each TCR cDNA molecule. MiXCR was run by TCRdb on the 5' RACE reads, yielding one entry per CDR3 protein. The table lists about 100,000 distinct CDR3 sequences, 4.4% of them singletons. Described time point: sample taken at primary tumor resection. The cohort: approximately 66 early-stage, untreated non-small cell lung cancer patients. In each case, whole RNA from tumor, nontumor lung or frozen PBMC was sequenced unsorted. Trimming pared 7 bases from V and 6 bases from J, leaving 13 bases between. The CDR3 totals 11 residues. Germline V gives CDR1 SQVTM, CDR2 ANQGSEA. This clonotype was counted a few times. Antigen: not known.

The gene calls are TRBV29-1 and TRBJ2-7; D possibly corresponds to TRBD1 (6 bases). The input for sequencing was lung tumor tissue, taken at surgery. This TCR was sampled from a male donor with early-stage non-small cell lung cancer. Here the CDR3 DNA reads TGCAGCGCCTATGCAGGGGCCGAGCAGTACTTC. It translates to CSAYAGAEQYF.